The 17 T cell receptor beta chains below were found in one sample sequenced in a study of identical twins. TCRdb re-derived calls from the 5' RACE reads in MiXCR, one entry per CDR3 protein. The data hold around 680,000 distinct CDR3 sequences, with 8% to 9% observed a single time. In addition, the sample was reused for a study of yellow fever vaccine responses in identical twins.

The sample taken for sequencing was PBMCs. The receptors derive from a young woman in good health.

This clonotype was counted a few times. The chain links TRBV19 to TRBJ2-1, with TRBD2 matching 10 bases. The germline V gene has CDR1 LNHDA and CDR2 SQIVND (reference sequence). This CDR3 is 17 amino acids long. The V and J ends lost 5 bases and 0 bases, in that order; junction bases with no gene match: 7. In DNA form, the CDR3 reads TGTGCCAGTAGTCGCCTACTAGCGGGGAGCTCCTACAATGAGCAGTTCTTC. Translated: CASSRLLAGSSYNEQFF.

The chain recombines TRBV5-1 with TRBJ2-7; 7 bases fit TRBD1. The germline gives CDR1 SGHRS, CDR2 YFSETQ. V lost 4 bases and J lost 2; bases outside the gene matches: 6. This CDR3 is 14 amino acids long. The CDR3, as DNA: TGCGCCAGCAGCCCCGGGACAGAAACCTACGAGCAGTACTTC. Residues: CASSPGTETYEQYF.

This clonotype came up a few times. The chain carries TRBV9 and TRBJ2-1; D is perhaps TRBD2 (6 bases). CDR1 is SGDLS, CDR2 YYNGEE, per germline. V lost 5 bases, J lost 0 bases, and 12 bases lay in between. The CDR3 is made up of 15 amino acids. The CDR3 sequence is CASSSEGVSYNEQFF. The CDR3 DNA follows: TGTGCCAGCAGTTCGGAGGGTGTCTCCTACAATGAGCAGTTCTTC.

This clonotype was picked up a small number of times. This chain links TRBV20-1 with TRBJ2-7, with D hard to call. Germline values: CDR1 DFQATT, CDR2 SNEGSKA (reference sequence). Trimming cost V 3 bases and J 6 bases, with 18 bases left between them. This CDR3 has 14 amino acids. CDR3 region: CSARMALVPREQYF. The CDR3 DNA is TGCAGTGCTAGGATGGCCCTTGTTCCTCGCGAGCAGTACTTC.

This clonotype was detected once. A much larger clonotype is one base distant, so this may be a read error. The rearrangement uses TRBV24-1 and TRBJ1-1; D uncertain. In germline, CDR1 is KGHDR, CDR2 SFDVKD. Trimming removed 4 bases at V and 3 bases at J, with 5 bases between. The CDR3 has 12 residues. CDR3: CATSETDTEAFF. The CDR3, as DNA: TGTGCCACCAGTGAGACGGACACTGAAGCTTTCTTT.

The rearrangement joins TRBV5-6 to TRBJ2-7; weak D call: TRBD1 (6 bases). The CDR3 runs 14 residues. The V gene's germline CDR1 is SGHDT and CDR2 YYEEEE. With 4 bases removed from V and 5 bases from J, the gap between germline ends came to 16 bases. For the CDR3, the DNA is TGTGCCAGCAGCCCACTCCCAGGGGTCAACGAGCAGTACTTC. The encoded protein is CASSPLPGVNEQYF.

Many counts were recorded for this clonotype. The CDR3 sequence: CAISEGGRAQYF. Here the CDR3 DNA reads TGTGCCATCAGTGAGGGAGGGAGAGCGCAGTATTTT. The rearrangement links TRBV10-3 to TRBJ2-3, with D maybe TRBD2 (6 bases). Germline lookup yields CDR1 ENHRY and CDR2 SYGVKD. The CDR3 consists of 12 residues. The V end lost 2 bases, the J end lost 10 bases, and 10 bases lay between the germline ends.

This clonotype showed up just a few times. The gene calls are TRBV6-1 and TRBJ1-2; D perhaps matches TRBD1 (6 bases). Trimming took 5 bases from V and 4 from J, leaving 17 bases between them. The length of the CDR3 is 15 residues. CDR1 is MNHNS, CDR2 SASEGT, per germline. CDR3 bases: TGTGCCAGCAGTCTAATGGCAGGGGCCCCCTATGGCTACACCTTC. Residues: CASSLMAGAPYGYTF.

This clonotype has at least ten counts. CDR3 region: CASSLGSSPHTGELFF. DNA of the CDR3: TGCGCCAGCAGCTTGGGGAGTTCGCCCCACACCGGGGAGCTGTTTTTT. V and J are TRBV5-1 and TRBJ2-2; D unresolved. Germline V gives CDR1 SGHRS, CDR2 YFSETQ. The CDR3 has 16 amino acids. Trimming shortened V by 0 bases and J by 3 bases, and 12 bases separated the two germline ends.

This clonotype has ten or more counts. The CDR3 region has the DNA TGTGCCAGCAGCTTAGTGGGTTATACGCAGTATTTT. Translated, it gives CASSLVGYTQYF. The chain links TRBV11-2 to TRBJ2-3; D is ambiguous. This CDR3 comprises 12 residues. CDR1 and CDR2 (germline): SGHAT, FQNNGV. The V gene lost 1 base and the J gene lost 7 bases, with 6 bases spanning the gap.

This clonotype has ten or more counts. The chain carries TRBV4-1 and TRBJ2-1; no clear D gene. This CDR3 region has 14 residues. CDR1 is MGHRA, CDR2 YSYEKL, per germline. With 0 bases removed from V and 8 bases from J, the gap between germline ends came to 11 bases. Written as DNA, the CDR3 is TGCGCCAGCAGCCAAGAGCCGGCTTCCGATGAGCAGTTCTTC. Its translation is CASSQEPASDEQFF.

This clonotype occurred a few times. The chain combines TRBV29-1 with TRBJ2-4; D perhaps matches TRBD2 (6 bases). The germline CDR1 and CDR2 sequences are SQVTM and ANQGSEA. The CDR3 spans 16 residues. Trimming stripped 3 bases from V and 2 bases from J, with 17 bases between. The CDR3 nucleotides read TGCAGCGTTGAGGTGGTGGAGGGCAGGACCAAAAACATTCAGTACTTC. Its protein product is CSVEVVEGRTKNIQYF.

This chain connects TRBV10-3 to TRBJ1-2; TRBD1 agrees at 9 bases. The germline CDR1 and CDR2 sequences are ENHRY and SYGVKD. CDR3 size: 12 residues. J was trimmed by 8 bases and V by 8 bases; bases with no gene match: 6. The CDR3 here is CAIVGTGNGYTF. CDR3 nucleotide sequence: TGTGCCATCGTGGGGACAGGGAACGGCTACACCTTC.

V is TRBV3-1 and J is TRBJ2-7; the match to TRBD1 covers 7 bases. The CDR3 consists of 14 residues. J was trimmed by 9 bases and V by 4 bases; bases with no gene match: 12. Germline V gives CDR1 LGHDT, CDR2 YNNKEL (reference sequence). The CDR3 DNA is TGTGCCAGCAGCCCTCGCGTTACAGGGGTATCGCAGTACTTC. Encoded protein: CASSPRVTGVSQYF.

This clonotype has a count of ten or more. This chain links TRBV2 with TRBJ1-2; D is uncertain. Germline V lookup: CDR1 SNHLY, CDR2 FYNNEI. Trimming shortened V by 4 bases and J by 3 bases, and 9 bases separated the two germline ends. This CDR3 contains 13 residues. CDR3 sequence (DNA): TGTGCCAGCAGTGTGTCAGAGGACTATGGCTACACCTTC. This sequence encodes CASSVSEDYGYTF.

The chain employs TRBV12-3 or TRBV12-4 and TRBJ1-5, with D maybe TRBD1 (5 bases). The CDR3 totals 13 residues. The V gene lost 6 bases and the J gene lost 7 bases, with 13 bases spanning the gap. CDR3: CASSRRGEQPQHF. DNA for the CDR3: TGTGCCAGCAGCAGACGGGGCGAACAGCCCCAGCATTTT.

This clonotype was seen only a few times. The CDR3 coding sequence is TGTGCCAGCAGTTGGGGGGTAGGGACGCAGTATTTT. As protein: CASSWGVGTQYF. This chain uses TRBV27 with TRBJ2-3, with D possibly matching TRBD2 (6 bases). Between the trimmed V and J ends, which lost 4 bases and 9 bases, there was a span of 11 bases. The CDR3 is 12 amino acids. CDR1 is MNHEY, CDR2 SMNVEV, per germline (reference sequence).